The 31 T cell receptor beta chains reported below all come from one sample, sequenced in a study of blood T cell repertoires in COVID-19. Libraries were prepared by immunoSEQ multiplex PCR; TCRdb keeps only in-frame clonotypes and omits some of them. The sample holds 130,000 to 150,000 clones, 75% to 85% seen once. Material for sequencing was peripheral blood. The source of these receptors is a human donor with acute or convalescent COVID-19. The donor label of this sample is uncertain.

This chain links TRBV5-6 with TRBJ2-3, with TRBD2 identical over 13 bases. Losses at the gene ends were 3 bases for V and 6 bases for J; bases not matched to a gene: 4. Germline CDR1 is SGHDT and CDR2 is YYEEEE. The CDR3 spans 15 residues. This CDR3 reads CASSWGLAGLDTQYF. DNA of the CDR3: TGTGCCAGCAGCTGGGGACTAGCGGGGTTGGATACGCAGTATTTT.

The chain carries TRBV6-5 and TRBJ1-1, with 7 nucleotides matching TRBD1. Germline-derived CDR1 and CDR2 are MNHEY and SVGAGI. The CDR3 is 13 residues long. V was pared by 6 bases and J by 3 bases, with 4 bases of the junction left unmatched. The CDR3 nucleotides read TGTGCCAGCAGGAACAGGGGTTACACTGAAGCTTTCTTT. Translating gives CASRNRGYTEAFF.

This rearrangement joins TRBV9 to TRBJ2-3, with 10 bases matching TRBD2. The CDR3 totals 15 residues. V dropped 5 bases and J dropped 3; count of bases not matched to a gene: 6. In germline, CDR1 is SGDLS, CDR2 YYNGEE. CDR3 DNA: TGTGCCAGCAGTAGCGGGGGGCTACCTACAGATACGCAGTATTTT. The encoded protein is CASSSGGLPTDTQYF.

The chain links TRBV24-1 to TRBJ2-5; the D gene is possibly TRBD1 (5 bases). V was cut by 1 base and J by 0 bases, with 5 bases left in between. This CDR3 has 14 residues. Germline V gene data show CDR1 as KGHDR and CDR2 as SFDVKD. The CDR3: CATSDFRDQETQYF. As DNA, the CDR3 is TGTGCCACCAGTGATTTCAGGGACCAAGAGACCCAGTACTTC.

The chain recombines TRBV5-1 with TRBJ1-1, with D unclear. Germline-derived CDR1 and CDR2 are SGHRS and YFSETQ. This CDR3 has 13 residues. V lost 4 bases to trimming and J lost 0 bases, with 7 bases between them. The CDR3 nucleotides read TGCGCCAGCAGCCACCCGGTGAACACTGAAGCTTTCTTT. It is translated as CASSHPVNTEAFF.

The count of this clone is one. The chain joins TRBV2 to TRBJ2-1, with TRBD1 matching 7 bases. Germline CDR1 and CDR2: SNHLY and FYNNEI. Trimming took 2 bases from V and 2 from J; bases not matched to a gene: 6. The CDR3 has 16 residues. This chain's CDR3 is CASSERAGGPYNEQFF. The DNA for the CDR3 is TGTGCCAGCAGTGAACGGGCAGGGGGTCCCTACAATGAGCAGTTCTTC.

The rearrangement joins TRBV5-4 to TRBJ2-1, with D maybe TRBD1 (5 bases). Germline V gene lookup returns CDR1 SGHNT and CDR2 YYREEE (reference sequence). V was pared by 0 bases and J by 0 bases, with 7 bases between. The CDR3 spans 15 residues. Written as DNA, the CDR3 is TGTGCCAGCAGCTTGGCCCAGGGCTCCTACAATGAGCAGTTCTTC. Protein product: CASSLAQGSYNEQFF. The variable domain in full, with the rest retrieved from reference TRBV5-4 and TRBJ2-1, is ETGVTQSPTHLIKTRGQQVTLRCSSQSGHNTVSWYQQALGQGPQFIFQYYREEENGRGNFPPRFSGLQFPNYSSELNVNALELDDSALYLCASSLAQGSYNEQFFGPGTRLTVL.

The V gene is TRBV6-5, the J gene TRBJ1-6; TRBD1 matches 7 bases. Germline CDR1 MNHEY, CDR2 SVGAGI. This CDR3 has 14 residues. V shed 5 bases, J shed 7 bases, and the junction held 5 bases outside the gene matches. CDR3 DNA sequence: TGTGCCAGCAGTCGGACAGGCCTCAATTCACCCCTCCACTTT. It translates to CASSRTGLNSPLHF.

The chain uses TRBV4-1 and TRBJ1-2; D might be TRBD1 (5 bases). CDR3 size: 16 residues. The V gene's germline CDR1 is MGHRA and CDR2 YSYEKL. The V end was cut by 0 bases, the J end by 7 bases, with 18 bases between. CDR3 protein: CASSQDPFRVVAGYTF. The CDR3 nucleotides are TGCGCCAGCAGCCAAGACCCCTTCAGGGTCGTCGCTGGCTACACCTTC.

The CDR3 sequence: CASSPGEDTQYF. As DNA, the CDR3 is TGTGCCAGCAGCCCGGGAGAGGATACGCAGTATTTT. This chain links TRBV7-9 with TRBJ2-3, with D perhaps matching TRBD2 (6 bases). This CDR3 has 12 amino acids. Germline values: CDR1 SEHNR, CDR2 FQNEAQ (reference sequence). V gave up 5 bases and J gave up 6 bases, with 9 bases separating them.

This clone was counted a single time. V gene TRBV12-3 or TRBV12-4 combines with J gene TRBJ1-1, with unresolved D. Trimming pared 7 bases from V and 6 bases from J, leaving 12 bases between. The CDR3 length is 12 residues. In nucleotides, the CDR3 is TGTGCCAGCACTCACGGAGGTGCTGAAGCTTTCTTT. Translated: CASTHGGAEAFF.

The chain carries TRBV9 and TRBJ1-5; 10 nucleotides line up with TRBD1. This CDR3 is built from 17 residues. Germline CDR1 is SGDLS and CDR2 is YYNGEE. Unmatched junction bases numbered 6, after V lost 3 bases and J lost 0 bases. In nucleotides, the CDR3 is TGTGCCAGCAGCGAGGGGACAGGGGCACTTAGCAATCAGCCCCAGCATTTT. It specifies CASSEGTGALSNQPQHF. The whole variable domain, remainder taken from reference TRBV9 and TRBJ1-5, is DSGVTQTPKHLITATGQRVTLRCSPRSGDLSVYWYQQSLDQGLQFLIQYYNGEERAKGNILERFSAQQFPDLHSELNLSSLELGDSALYFCASSEGTGALSNQPQHFGDGTRLSIL.

This chain connects TRBV4-1 to TRBJ1-2, with D uncertain. This CDR3 is built from 12 residues. Looked up from germline, CDR1 is MGHRA and CDR2 is YSYEKL. The ends were cut back, 1 base at V and 6 bases at J, with 6 bases in the middle. This CDR3 is CASSQGVDGYTF. CDR3 nucleotides: TGCGCCAGCAGCCAAGGCGTTGATGGCTACACCTTC.

The chain combines TRBV5-4 with TRBJ2-5; 10 bases agree with TRBD1. The CDR3 has 15 residues. The J segment lost 9 bases and the V segment lost 2 bases, leaving 10 bases of the junction unmatched. Per germline, CDR1 SGHNT and CDR2 YYREEE (reference sequence). The CDR3 nucleotides read TGTGCCAGCAGCTTTGGGACAGGGGCCTCCGTGGCCCAGTACTTC. This translates into CASSFGTGASVAQYF.

The J gene is TRBJ2-7, the V gene TRBV29-1; 11 bases line up with TRBD2. Germline V gene lookup returns CDR1 SQVTM and CDR2 ANQGSEA. V shed 4 bases and J 4 bases; nucleotides not matched to a gene: 6. CDR3 size: 14 residues. In DNA form, the CDR3 reads TGCAGCGTTGCTCGGGCTAGCGGGGGGTACGAGCAGTACTTC. Translated, it gives CSVARASGGYEQYF.

The sample holds one count of this clone. The V call is TRBV30, the J call TRBJ1-1, with 7 bases identical to TRBD1. From germline, CDR1 is GTSNPN and CDR2 SVGIG (reference sequence). The CDR3 spans 16 residues. V was pared by 4 bases and J by 5 bases, with 16 bases of the junction left unmatched. In DNA form, the CDR3 reads TGTGCCTGGACCCTAACGGGCAGGGGGTGGGAAACTGAAGCTTTCTTT. This sequence encodes CAWTLTGRGWETEAFF.

In its sample, this clone was seen many times. The chain combines TRBV7-9 with TRBJ1-2; D is unresolved. CDR3 length equals 15 residues. Germline V CDR1 and CDR2: SEHNR, FQNEAQ (reference sequence). The V gene lost 0 bases and the J gene lost 2 bases, with 10 bases spanning the gap. CDR3 loop: CASSLAGAQNYGYTF. The CDR3 DNA reads as TGTGCCAGCAGCTTAGCGGGTGCACAGAACTATGGCTACACCTTC.

The table lists this clone with a count of one. This chain uses TRBV19 with TRBJ2-7, with D possibly matching TRBD1 (6 bases). The V gene's germline CDR1 is LNHDA and CDR2 SQIVND (reference sequence). V dropped 5 bases and J dropped 0 bases, with 14 bases sitting between them. CDR3 length: 15 residues. CDR3: CASSSVWDTSYEQYF. CDR3 bases: TGTGCCAGTAGTTCGGTCTGGGACACCTCCTACGAGCAGTACTTC.

The chain joins TRBV7-9 to TRBJ2-1; TRBD2 might be the D (5 bases). Germline lookup yields CDR1 SEHNR and CDR2 FQNEAQ (reference sequence). The CDR3 totals 14 residues. Trimming took off 1 base at V and 6 bases at J, with 10 bases between the two ends. CDR3 residues: CASSLVLVTNEQFF. The CDR3 nucleotides read TGTGCCAGCAGCTTAGTACTAGTTACCAATGAGCAGTTCTTC.

The J gene is TRBJ1-2, the V gene TRBV19; 9 nucleotides line up with TRBD1. Germline CDR1 is LNHDA and CDR2 is SQIVND (reference sequence). The length of the CDR3 is 15 residues. The J segment lost 5 bases and the V segment lost 7 bases, leaving 11 bases of the junction unmatched. The CDR3: CASTTVGQGGYGYTF. The CDR3 nucleotides read TGTGCCAGTACCACCGTGGGACAGGGTGGGTATGGCTACACCTTC.

The rearrangement uses TRBV29-1 and TRBJ2-5, with a weak D call TRBD1 (6 bases). This CDR3 region has 12 residues. Deletions cut 1 base from V and 5 bases from J, with 8 bases between. Germline V gives CDR1 SQVTM, CDR2 ANQGSEA. The CDR3 is CSVEGQGETQYF. CDR3 nucleotide sequence: TGCAGCGTTGAAGGTCAGGGGGAGACCCAGTACTTC.

This rearrangement joins TRBV19 to TRBJ1-1; tentatively, D is TRBD1 (6 bases). Trimming cost V 7 bases and J 1 base, with 13 bases left between them. The CDR3 contains 14 residues. Germline CDR1 reads LNHDA; CDR2 reads SQIVND (reference sequence). The CDR3 DNA reads as TGTGCCAGTATGGGGAGACAGGAGAACACTGAAGCTTTCTTT. It translates to CASMGRQENTEAFF.

This clone was counted between two and nine times. This sequence joins TRBV11-1 and TRBJ2-2; 7 bases map to TRBD1. CDR3 length equals 16 residues. Per germline, CDR1 SGHAT and CDR2 FQDESV (reference sequence). J was trimmed by 5 bases and V by 7 bases; bases with no gene match: 13. The CDR3 is CASTSPGQSITGELFF. CDR3 nucleotide sequence: TGTGCCAGCACTTCCCCGGGACAGTCGATTACCGGGGAGCTGTTTTTT.

In its sample, this clone was seen a few times. The chain links TRBV27 to TRBJ1-5; 7 nucleotides match TRBD1. J lost 3 bases, V lost 2 bases, and 7 bases had no gene match. Germline V gene sequence: CDR1 MNHEY, CDR2 SMNVEV (reference sequence). The CDR3 sequence is 16 residues long. The CDR3 region is CASSLGAGGNNQPQHF. CDR3 DNA sequence: TGTGCCAGCAGTTTAGGGGCAGGGGGAAACAATCAGCCCCAGCATTTT.

This chain connects TRBV11-3 to TRBJ2-3; the match to TRBD2 covers 10 bases. Germline V CDR1 and CDR2: SGHNT, YENEEA. After removal of 4 bases from V and 7 bases from J, the junction contained 2 bases not matched to a gene. This CDR3 region has 13 residues. CDR3 DNA sequence: TGTGCCAGCAGCTCGGGACTAGCGAATACGCAGTATTTT. It is translated as CASSSGLANTQYF. Complete variable domain (other parts from reference TRBV11-3 and TRBJ2-3): EAGVVQSPRYKIIEKKQPVAFWCNPISGHNTLYWYLQNLGQGPELLIRYENEEAVDDSQLPKDRFSAERLKGVDSTLKIQPAELGDSAVYLCASSSGLANTQYFGPGTRLTVL.

The genes are TRBV18 and TRBJ1-1; D is undetermined. Germline V lookup: CDR1 KGHSH, CDR2 LQKENI. The CDR3 extends over 14 amino acids. Trimming cost V 6 bases and J 5 bases, with 16 bases left between them. The CDR3 DNA is TGTGCCAGCTCGCCGGCCGCCGGAGGGACTGAAGCTTTCTTT. Its protein is CASSPAAGGTEAFF.

The chain recombines TRBV9 with TRBJ2-2; the D gene is possibly TRBD1 (5 bases). The CDR3 is made up of 13 amino acids. The germline V and J ends were trimmed by 0 bases and 9 bases, with 9 bases remaining between them. Germline CDR1 SGDLS, CDR2 YYNGEE. The CDR3 nucleotides are TGTGCCAGCAGCGTAGCTCAGGGTAGGGAGCTGTTTTTT. This codes for CASSVAQGRELFF.

The genes are TRBV19 and TRBJ2-3, with 7 nucleotides matching TRBD2. The CDR3 has 14 amino acids. Losses at the gene ends were 7 bases for V and 6 bases for J; bases not matched to a gene: 10. Germline V gene sequence: CDR1 LNHDA, CDR2 SQIVND (reference sequence). CDR3 in DNA: TGTGCCAGTACCCCGGTAGCGGGTAGGGATACGCAGTATTTT. Protein product: CASTPVAGRDTQYF.

The V call is TRBV4-2, the J call TRBJ1-6, with 7 bases matching TRBD1. V lost 0 bases and J lost 8; bases outside the gene matches: 7. CDR3 length: 16 residues. Germline CDR1 and CDR2: LGHNA and YNFKEQ. CDR3 protein: CASSQEVGQGDSPLHF. CDR3 in DNA: TGTGCCAGCAGCCAAGAAGTAGGGCAGGGGGATTCACCCCTCCACTTT.

The chain has TRBV15 and TRBJ2-2; TRBD1 is a possible D gene (5 bases). The V and J ends lost 5 bases and 9 bases respectively, with 13 bases between them. In germline, CDR1 is LNHNV, CDR2 YYDKDF (reference sequence). CDR3 length: 13 amino acids. CDR3 loop: CATSSRARRELFF. Written as DNA, the CDR3 is TGTGCCACCAGCTCCAGGGCCCGTAGGGAGCTGTTTTTT.

This chain connects TRBV11-2 to TRBJ2-3, with 9 bases fitting TRBD2. There are 16 residues in the CDR3. Germline V lookup: CDR1 SGHAT, CDR2 FQNNGV. Trimming removed 2 bases from V and 3 bases from J; junction bases left unmatched: 6. The CDR3 here is CASSLRLAGVTDTQYF. The CDR3 DNA follows: TGTGCCAGCAGCTTAAGATTAGCGGGAGTAACAGATACGCAGTATTTT.